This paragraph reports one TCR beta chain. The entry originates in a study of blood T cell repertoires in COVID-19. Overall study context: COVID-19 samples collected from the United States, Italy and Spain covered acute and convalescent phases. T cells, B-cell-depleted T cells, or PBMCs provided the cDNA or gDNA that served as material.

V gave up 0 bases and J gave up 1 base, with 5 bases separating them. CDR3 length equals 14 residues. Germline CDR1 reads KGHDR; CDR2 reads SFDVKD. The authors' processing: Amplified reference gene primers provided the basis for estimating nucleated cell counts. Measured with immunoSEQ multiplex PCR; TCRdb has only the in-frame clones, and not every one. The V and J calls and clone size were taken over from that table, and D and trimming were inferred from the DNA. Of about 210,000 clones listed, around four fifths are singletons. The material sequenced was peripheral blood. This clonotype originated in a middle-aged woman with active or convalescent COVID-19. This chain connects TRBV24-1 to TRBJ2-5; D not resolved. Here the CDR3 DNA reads TGTGCCACCAGTGATTTGTCCAGCCAAGAGACCCAGTACTTC. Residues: CATSDLSSQETQYF.